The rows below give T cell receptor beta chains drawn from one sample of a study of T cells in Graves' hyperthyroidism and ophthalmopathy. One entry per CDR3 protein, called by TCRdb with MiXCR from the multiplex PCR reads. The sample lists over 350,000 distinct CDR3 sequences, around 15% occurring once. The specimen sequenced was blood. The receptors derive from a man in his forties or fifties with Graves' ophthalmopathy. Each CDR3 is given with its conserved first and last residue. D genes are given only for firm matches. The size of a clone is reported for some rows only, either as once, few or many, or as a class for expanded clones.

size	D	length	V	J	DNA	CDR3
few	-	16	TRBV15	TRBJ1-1	TGTGCCACCTCAAAGGACCGAGGACTCATGAACACTGAAGCTTTCTTT	CATSKDRGLMNTEAFF
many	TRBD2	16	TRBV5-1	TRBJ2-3	TGCGCCAGCAGCATGGGACTAGCGGAATTCACAGATACGCAGTATTTT	CASSMGLAEFTDTQYF
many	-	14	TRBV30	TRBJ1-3	TGTGCCTGGAGTGCGTCAGCCTCTGGAAACACCATATATTTT	CAWSASASGNTIYF
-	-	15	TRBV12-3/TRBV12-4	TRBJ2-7	TGTGCCAGCAGCGGGACTGCTCCCATCGGCTACGAGCAGTACTTC	CASSGTAPIGYEQYF
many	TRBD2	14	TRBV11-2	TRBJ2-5	TGTGCCAGCAGCCCGGGACTAGCGAGAGAGACCCAGTACTTC	CASSPGLARETQYF
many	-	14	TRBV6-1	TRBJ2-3	TGTGCCAGCAAAACAGGGACAAACACAGATACGCAGTATTTT	CASKTGTNTDTQYF
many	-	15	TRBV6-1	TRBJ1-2	TGTGCCAGCAGTGAAGCCCCGACAGCTTCCTATGGCTACACCTTC	CASSEAPTASYGYTF
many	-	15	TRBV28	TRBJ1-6	TGTGCCAGCAGTCGGCTTCAGGGGAAGCATTCACCCCTCCACTTT	CASSRLQGKHSPLHF
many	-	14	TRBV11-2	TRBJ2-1	TGTGCCAGCAGCTTAGAGAGAACCTACAATGAGCAGTTCTTC	CASSLERTYNEQFF
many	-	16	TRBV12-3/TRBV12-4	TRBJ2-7	TGTGCCAGCAGTCCCATTCGGACCCGGGTATTCGACGAGCAGTACTTC	CASSPIRTRVFDEQYF
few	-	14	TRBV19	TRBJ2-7	TGTGCCAGTAGTATCGGACACGGATCCTACGAGCAGTACTTC	CASSIGHGSYEQYF
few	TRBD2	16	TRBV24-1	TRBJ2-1	TGTGCCACCAGTGAGCCCACTAGCGGGAGATCCAATGAGCAGTTCTTC	CATSEPTSGRSNEQFF
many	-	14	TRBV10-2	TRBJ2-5	TGCGCCAGCAGTGAGTCTAGGCGTGGGGGGACCCAGTACTTC	CASSESRRGGTQYF
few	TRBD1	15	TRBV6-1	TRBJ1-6	TGTGCCAGCAGTGCCTCGGACAGGGCGCACTCACCCCTCCACTTT	CASSASDRAHSPLHF
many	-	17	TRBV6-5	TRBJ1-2	TGTGCCAGCAGTTACTCGAGGGGCCGGACCCTCGGCTATGGCTACACCTTC	CASSYSRGRTLGYGYTF
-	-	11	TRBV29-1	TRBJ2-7	TGCAGCGTTGAAGTGAGGAGGGAACAGTACTTC	CSVEVRREQYF
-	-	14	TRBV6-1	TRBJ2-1	TGTGCCAGCAGTACGACAGGGAGACGGCGGGGGCAGTTCTTC	CASSTTGRRRGQFF
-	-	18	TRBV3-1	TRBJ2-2	TGTGCCAGCAGCCAAGATTTTAGCGGAGCCGCCCGGGGCCGGGAGCTGTTTTTT	CASSQDFSGAARGRELFF
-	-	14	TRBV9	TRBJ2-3	TGTGCCAGCAGCGTAGCTCCCAACACAGATACGCAGTATTTT	CASSVAPNTDTQYF
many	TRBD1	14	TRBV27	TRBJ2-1	TGTGCCAGCGGGCGGGACAGGGATTTCAATGAGCAGTTCTTC	CASGRDRDFNEQFF
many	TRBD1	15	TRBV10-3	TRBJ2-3	TGTGCCATCAGGAGTGACAGGGTTGGAACAGATACGCAGTATTTT	CAIRSDRVGTDTQYF
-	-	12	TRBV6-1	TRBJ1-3	TGTGCCATCGGGGGTGTTGGAAACACCATATATTTT	CAIGGVGNTIYF
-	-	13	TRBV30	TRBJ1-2	TGTGCCTGGAAAGCGGAGGGTGCCTATGGCTACACCTTC	CAWKAEGAYGYTF
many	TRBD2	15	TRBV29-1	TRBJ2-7	TGCAGCGTACCTAATCCTAGCGGAAGCTCCTACGAGCAGTACTTC	CSVPNPSGSSYEQYF
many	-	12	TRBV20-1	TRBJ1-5	TGCAGTGTCCCGGGACACGGGTTGCCCCAGCATTTT	CSVPGHGLPQHF
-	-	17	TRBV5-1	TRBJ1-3	TGCGCCAGCAGCTTCGGGGGGGGGAATTTGGTCGGAAACACCATATATTTT	CASSFGGGNLVGNTIYF
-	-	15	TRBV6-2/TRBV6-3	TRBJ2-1	TGTGCCAGCACCACAGCGGGTATATCCTACAATGAGCAGTTCTTC	CASTTAGISYNEQFF
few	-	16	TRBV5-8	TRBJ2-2	TGTGCCAGCAGCGCACCGGCCTATTCGCCCCCCGGGGAGCTGTTTTTT	CASSAPAYSPPGELFF
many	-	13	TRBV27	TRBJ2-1	TGTGCCAGCAGTCGGACAGAGTACAATGAGCAGTTCTTC	CASSRTEYNEQFF
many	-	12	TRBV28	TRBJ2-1	TGTGCCAGCAGTGATCTGAGTGTTGAGCAGTTCTTC	CASSDLSVEQFF
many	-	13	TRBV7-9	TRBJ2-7	TGTGCCAGCAGGCCCGGGGGTAGCTACGAGCAGTACTTC	CASRPGGSYEQYF
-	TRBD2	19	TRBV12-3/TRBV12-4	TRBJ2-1	TGTGCCAGCTGCTCCGCGGGTTTGGCGGGAGATTCTTCCTACAATGAGCAGTTCTTC	CASCSAGLAGDSSYNEQFF
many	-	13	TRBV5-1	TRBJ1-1	TGCGCCAGCAGGGTAGGGGAGAACACTGAAGCTTTCTTT	CASRVGENTEAFF